Listed below are T cell receptor beta chains from one sample, sequenced in a study of blood T cell repertoires in COVID-19. TCRdb's table, derived via immunoSEQ multiplex PCR, lists solely in-frame clones and lacks some. The sample consists of around 110,000 clones, roughly 84% of them appearing once. The source material was peripheral blood. The receptors shown here come from a woman aged 70-85 years with acute or convalescent COVID-19. Both conserved end residues are part of each CDR3. The D gene is left open where the match is weak. Clone sizes are given selectively: once, few, many, or a class where the clone is expanded.

abundance	d_gene	v_gene	j_gene	CDR3nt	CDR3aa
NA	NA	TRBV7-7	TRBJ2-2	TGTGCCAGCAGGAGGGACATGAACACCGGGGAGCTGTTTTTT	CASRRDMNTGELFF
NA	NA	TRBV6-4	TRBJ2-1	TGTGCCAGCAGCGTCGCCTTTGGAGCGGTCAATGAGCAGTTCTTC	CASSVAFGAVNEQFF
NA	NA	TRBV7-6	TRBJ2-3	TGTGCCAGCAGCTTGGGCAGGGGTGGCGTTGCTAGCACAGATACGCAGTATTTT	CASSLGRGGVASTDTQYF
NA	NA	TRBV5-1	TRBJ2-1	TGCGCCAGCAGCTTAGGTCAGGGTGCCTACAATGAGCAGTTCTTC	CASSLGQGAYNEQFF
NA	NA	TRBV7-9	TRBJ2-2	TGTGCCAGCAGTTGGCCCCGGGGGACGAACACCGGGGAGCTGTTTTTT	CASSWPRGTNTGELFF
NA	NA	TRBV7-3	TRBJ2-2	TGTGCCAGCAGCTTAAATGCAGGGGCGAGGACCGGGGAGCTGTTTTTT	CASSLNAGARTGELFF
NA	TRBD2	TRBV11-2	TRBJ2-1	TGTGCCAGCAGCCACGGACTAGCGGAAGGGTACAATGAGCAGTTCTTC	CASSHGLAEGYNEQFF
once	TRBD1	TRBV7-2	TRBJ1-1	TGTGCCAGCAGCTTAGTGGGGCAGGGGGCAGTGAACACTGAAGCTTTCTTT	CASSLVGQGAVNTEAFF
NA	TRBD1	TRBV5-8	TRBJ1-1	TGTGCCAGCAGCGTGGACAGGGGAATCGCTGAAGCTTTCTTT	CASSVDRGIAEAFF
few	NA	TRBV3-1/TRBV3-2	TRBJ1-5	TGTGCCAGCAGCCAGGGCAGAAATCAGCCCCAGCATTTT	CASSQGRNQPQHF
few	NA	TRBV6-2/TRBV6-3	TRBJ1-2	TGTGCCAGCAGTTACTCGTGGCAGGAAAGCTATGGCTACACCTTC	CASSYSWQESYGYTF
few	TRBD1	TRBV6-5	TRBJ1-1	TGTGCCAGCAAGGCCGGGACAGGGGACACTGAAGCTTTCTTT	CASKAGTGDTEAFF
NA	TRBD2	TRBV5-1	TRBJ2-3	TGCGCCAGCAGCTTTGAGCGGGGGGGCCCAGATACGCAGTATTTT	CASSFERGGPDTQYF
few	TRBD1	TRBV5-1	TRBJ1-2	TGCGCCAGCAGCCCCCGGGACAGGAACTATGGCTACACCTTC	CASSPRDRNYGYTF
NA	NA	TRBV10-3	TRBJ2-2	TGTGCCATCAGTGACCTCGTGGGCATAGATGTCCACGGGGAGCTGTTTTTT	CAISDLVGIDVHGELFF
NA	NA	TRBV6-5	TRBJ1-1	TGTGCCAGCACCCAATGGGAAGGAGGTGACGCTTTCTTT	CASTQWEGGDAFF
NA	NA	TRBV6-5	TRBJ1-3	TGTGCCAGCAGTTACTCGGGGGGTGGAAACACCATATATTTT	CASSYSGGGNTIYF
NA	TRBD1	TRBV6-6	TRBJ2-1	TGTGCCAGCAGTTACCCACAGGGGAGCTCCTACAATGAGCAGTTCTTC	CASSYPQGSSYNEQFF
NA	NA	TRBV18	TRBJ2-5	TGTGCCAGCTCACCAGTAGGTGGGGCAGGACTACAAGAGACCCAGTACTTC	CASSPVGGAGLQETQYF